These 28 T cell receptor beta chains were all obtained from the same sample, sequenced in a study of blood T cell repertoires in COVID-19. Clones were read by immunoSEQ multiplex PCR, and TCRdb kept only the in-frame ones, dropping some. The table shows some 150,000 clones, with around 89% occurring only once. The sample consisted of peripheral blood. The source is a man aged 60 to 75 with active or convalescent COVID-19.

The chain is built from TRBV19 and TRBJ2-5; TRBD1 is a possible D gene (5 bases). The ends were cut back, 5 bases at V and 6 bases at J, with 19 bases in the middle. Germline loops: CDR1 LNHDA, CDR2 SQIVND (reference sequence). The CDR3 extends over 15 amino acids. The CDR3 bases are TGTGCCAGTAGTCCCTCCGAAAGGGGTTTAAAGACCCAGTACTTC. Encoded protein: CASSPSERGLKTQYF.

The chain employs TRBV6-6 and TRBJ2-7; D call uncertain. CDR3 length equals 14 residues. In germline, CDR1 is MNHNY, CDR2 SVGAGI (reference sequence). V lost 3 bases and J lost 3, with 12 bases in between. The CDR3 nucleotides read TGTGCCAGCAGTTATAGAGGCAGCTTCTACGAGCAGTACTTC. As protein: CASSYRGSFYEQYF.

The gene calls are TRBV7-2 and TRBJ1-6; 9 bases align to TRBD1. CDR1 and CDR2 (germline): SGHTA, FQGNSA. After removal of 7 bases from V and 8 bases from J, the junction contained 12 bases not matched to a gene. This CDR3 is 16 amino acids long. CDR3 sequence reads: CASTNTGGGRDSPLHF. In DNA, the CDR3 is TGTGCCAGCACGAATACAGGGGGCGGTCGGGATTCACCCCTCCACTTT.

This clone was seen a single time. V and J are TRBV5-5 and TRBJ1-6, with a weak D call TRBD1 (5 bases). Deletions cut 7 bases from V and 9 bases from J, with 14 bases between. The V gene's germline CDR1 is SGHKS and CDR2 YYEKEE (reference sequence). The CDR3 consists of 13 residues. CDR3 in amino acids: CASFSWGGSPLHF. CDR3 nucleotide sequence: TGTGCCAGCTTCTCTTGGGGCGGTTCACCCCTCCACTTT.

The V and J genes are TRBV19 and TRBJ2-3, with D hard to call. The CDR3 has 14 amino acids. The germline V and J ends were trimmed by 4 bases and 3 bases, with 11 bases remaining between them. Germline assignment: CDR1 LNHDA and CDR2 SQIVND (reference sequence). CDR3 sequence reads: CASSSSGLTDTQYF. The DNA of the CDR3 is TGTGCCAGTAGTAGTTCCGGGTTGACAGATACGCAGTATTTT.

The DNA of the CDR3 is TGTGCCAGCTCACCCGCGAACAATGAGCAGTTCTTC. It is translated as CASSPANNEQFF. The chain is built from TRBV18 and TRBJ2-1; D is unresolved. This CDR3 is 12 amino acids long. Trimming took off 3 bases at V and 5 bases at J, with 5 bases between the two ends. Per germline, CDR1 KGHSH and CDR2 LQKENI.

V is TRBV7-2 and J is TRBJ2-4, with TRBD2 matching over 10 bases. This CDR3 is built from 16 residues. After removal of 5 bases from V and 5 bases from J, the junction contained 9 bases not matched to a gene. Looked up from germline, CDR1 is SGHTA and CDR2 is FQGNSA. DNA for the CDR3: TGTGCCAGCAGCCCGAAAGCGGGGGGGCAGGAAAACATTCAGTACTTC. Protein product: CASSPKAGGQENIQYF.

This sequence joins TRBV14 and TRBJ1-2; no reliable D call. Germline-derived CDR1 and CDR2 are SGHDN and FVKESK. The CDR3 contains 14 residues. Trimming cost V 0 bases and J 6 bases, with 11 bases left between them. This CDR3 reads CASSQDRSADGYTF. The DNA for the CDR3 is TGTGCCAGCAGCCAAGATCGGTCGGCGGATGGCTACACCTTC.

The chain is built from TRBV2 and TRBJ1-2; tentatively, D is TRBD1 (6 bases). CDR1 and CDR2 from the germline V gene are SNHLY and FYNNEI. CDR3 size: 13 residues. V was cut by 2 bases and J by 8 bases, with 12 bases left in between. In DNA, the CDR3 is TGTGCCAGCAGTGAATCAGGGGTTGAAGGCTACACCTTC. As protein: CASSESGVEGYTF.

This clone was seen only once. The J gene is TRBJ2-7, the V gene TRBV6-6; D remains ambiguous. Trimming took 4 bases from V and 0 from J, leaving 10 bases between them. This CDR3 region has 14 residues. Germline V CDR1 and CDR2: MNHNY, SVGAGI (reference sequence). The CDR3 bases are TGTGCCAGCAGTTCAATGGCGGACTCCTACGAGCAGTACTTC. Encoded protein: CASSSMADSYEQYF.

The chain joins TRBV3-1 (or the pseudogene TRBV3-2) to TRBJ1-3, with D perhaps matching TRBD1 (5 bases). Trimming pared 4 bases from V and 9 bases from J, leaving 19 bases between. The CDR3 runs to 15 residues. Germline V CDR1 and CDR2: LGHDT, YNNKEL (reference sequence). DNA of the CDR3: TGTGCCAGCAGCCCCACCGCAGGGTCAGTGGGCACCATATATTTT. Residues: CASSPTAGSVGTIYF.

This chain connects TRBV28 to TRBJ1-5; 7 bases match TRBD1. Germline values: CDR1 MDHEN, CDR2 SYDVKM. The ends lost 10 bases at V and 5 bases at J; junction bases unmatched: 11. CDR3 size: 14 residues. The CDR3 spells CATSLGTADQPQHF. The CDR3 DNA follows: TGTGCCACCTCCCTCGGGACAGCAGATCAGCCCCAGCATTTT.

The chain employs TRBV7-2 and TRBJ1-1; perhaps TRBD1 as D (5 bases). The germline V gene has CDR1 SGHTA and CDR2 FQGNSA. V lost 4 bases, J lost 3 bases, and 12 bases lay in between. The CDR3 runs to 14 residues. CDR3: CASSSRWGDTEAFF. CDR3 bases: TGTGCCAGCAGCTCACGTTGGGGGGACACTGAAGCTTTCTTT. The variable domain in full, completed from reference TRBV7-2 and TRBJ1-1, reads GAGVSQSPSNKVTEKGKDVELRCDPISGHTALYWYRQSLGQGLEFLIYFQGNSAPDKSGLPSDRFSAERTGGSVSTLTIQRTQQEDSAVYLCASSSRWGDTEAFFGQGTRLTVV.

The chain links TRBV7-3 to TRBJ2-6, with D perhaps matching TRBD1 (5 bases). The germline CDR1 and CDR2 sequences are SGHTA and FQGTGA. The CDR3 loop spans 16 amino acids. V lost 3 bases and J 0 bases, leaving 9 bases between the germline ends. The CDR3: CASSFYDSSGANVLTF. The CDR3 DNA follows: TGTGCCAGCAGCTTTTACGACAGCTCTGGGGCCAACGTCCTGACTTTC.

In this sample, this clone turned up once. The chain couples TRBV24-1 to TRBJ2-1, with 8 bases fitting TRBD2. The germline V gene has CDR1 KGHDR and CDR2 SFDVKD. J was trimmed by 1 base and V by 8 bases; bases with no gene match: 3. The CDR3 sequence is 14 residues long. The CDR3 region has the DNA TGTGCCACCAATGCGGGAGGTTCCTACAATGAGCAGTTCTTC. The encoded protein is CATNAGGSYNEQFF.

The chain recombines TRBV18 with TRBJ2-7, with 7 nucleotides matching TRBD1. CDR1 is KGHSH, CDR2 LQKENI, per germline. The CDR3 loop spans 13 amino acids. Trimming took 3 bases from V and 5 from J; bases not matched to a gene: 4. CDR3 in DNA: TGTGCCAGCTCACCCCCTGACAGGGACGAGCAGTACTTC. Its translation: CASSPPDRDEQYF.

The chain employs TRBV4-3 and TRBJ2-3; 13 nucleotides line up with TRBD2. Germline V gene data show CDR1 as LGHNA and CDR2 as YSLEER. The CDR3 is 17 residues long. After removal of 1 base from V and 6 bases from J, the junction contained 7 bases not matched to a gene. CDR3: CASSQGLAGGNRDTQYF. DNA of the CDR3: TGCGCCAGCAGCCAAGGACTAGCGGGGGGAAACAGGGATACGCAGTATTTT.

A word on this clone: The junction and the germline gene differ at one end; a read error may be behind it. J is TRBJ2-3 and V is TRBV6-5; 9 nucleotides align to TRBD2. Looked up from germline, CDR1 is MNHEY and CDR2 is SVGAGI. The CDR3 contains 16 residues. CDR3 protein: CASCYGAGGSTDTQYF. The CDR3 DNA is TGTGCCAGCTGTTACGGGGCGGGGGGGAGCACAGATACGCAGTATTTT.

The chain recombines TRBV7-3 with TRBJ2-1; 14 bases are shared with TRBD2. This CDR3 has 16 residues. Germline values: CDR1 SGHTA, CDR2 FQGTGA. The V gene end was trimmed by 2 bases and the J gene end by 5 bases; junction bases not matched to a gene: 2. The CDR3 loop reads CASSLGTSGGNNEQFF. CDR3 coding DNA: TGTGCCAGCAGCTTAGGGACTAGCGGGGGAAACAATGAGCAGTTCTTC.

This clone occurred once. CDR3 sequence: CASSLPNYGYTF. CDR3 DNA: TGTGCCAGCAGCTTACCAAACTATGGCTACACCTTC. The genes are TRBV7-9 and TRBJ1-2; D is ambiguous. The germline V gene encodes CDR1 SEHNR and CDR2 FQNEAQ (reference sequence). This CDR3 region has 12 residues. V lost 2 bases to trimming and J lost 2 bases, with 3 bases between them.

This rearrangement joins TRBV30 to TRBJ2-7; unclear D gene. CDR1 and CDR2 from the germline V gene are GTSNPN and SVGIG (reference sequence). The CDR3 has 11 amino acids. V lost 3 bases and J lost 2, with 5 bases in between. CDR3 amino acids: CAWRETYEQYF. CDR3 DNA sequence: TGTGCCTGGAGGGAGACCTACGAGCAGTACTTC. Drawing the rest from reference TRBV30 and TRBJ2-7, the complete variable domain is SQTIHQWPATLVQPVGSPLSLECTVEGTSNPNLYWYRQAAGRGLQLLFYSVGIGQISSEVPQNLSASRPQDRQFILSSKKLLLSDSGFYLCAWRETYEQYFGPGTRLTVT.

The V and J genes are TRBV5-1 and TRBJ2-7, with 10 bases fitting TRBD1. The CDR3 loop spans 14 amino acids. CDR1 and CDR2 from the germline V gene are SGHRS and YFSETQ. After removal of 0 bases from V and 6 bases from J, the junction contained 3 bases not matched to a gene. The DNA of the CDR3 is TGCGCCAGCAGCTTGGGACAGGGGGCGTTCGAGCAGTACTTC. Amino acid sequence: CASSLGQGAFEQYF. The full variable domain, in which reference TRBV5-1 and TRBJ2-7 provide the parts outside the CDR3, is KAGVTQTPRYLIKTRGQQVTLSCSPISGHRSVSWYQQTPGQGLQFLFEYFSETQRNKGNFPGRFSGRQFSNSRSEMNVSTLELGDSALYLCASSLGQGAFEQYFGPGTRLTVT.

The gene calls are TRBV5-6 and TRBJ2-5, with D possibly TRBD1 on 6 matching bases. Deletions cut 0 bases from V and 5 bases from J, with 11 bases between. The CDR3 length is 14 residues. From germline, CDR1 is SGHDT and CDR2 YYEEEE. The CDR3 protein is CASSLGGPGETQYF. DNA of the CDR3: TGTGCCAGCAGCTTGGGGGGGCCGGGGGAGACCCAGTACTTC.

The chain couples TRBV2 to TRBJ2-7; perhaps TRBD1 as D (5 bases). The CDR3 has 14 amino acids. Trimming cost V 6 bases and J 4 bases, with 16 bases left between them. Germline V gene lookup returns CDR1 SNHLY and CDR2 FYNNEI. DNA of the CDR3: TGTGCCAGCAGCCTCAGGGTTCTCTCATACGAGCAGTACTTC. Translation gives CASSLRVLSYEQYF.

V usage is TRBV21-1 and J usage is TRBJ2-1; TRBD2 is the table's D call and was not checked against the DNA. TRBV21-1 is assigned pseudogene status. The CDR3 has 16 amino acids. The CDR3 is CASSKAHRNESHEQFF. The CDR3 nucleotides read TGTGCCAGCAGCAAAGCGCACCGAAACGAAAGCCATGAGCAGTTCTTC.

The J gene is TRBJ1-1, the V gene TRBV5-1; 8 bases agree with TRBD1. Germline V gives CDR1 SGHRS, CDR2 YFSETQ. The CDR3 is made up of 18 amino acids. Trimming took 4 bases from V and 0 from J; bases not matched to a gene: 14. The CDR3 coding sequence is TGCGCCAGCAGCGTCGGACAGGGCTCTCGAGGGATGAACACTGAAGCTTTCTTT. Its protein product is CASSVGQGSRGMNTEAFF.

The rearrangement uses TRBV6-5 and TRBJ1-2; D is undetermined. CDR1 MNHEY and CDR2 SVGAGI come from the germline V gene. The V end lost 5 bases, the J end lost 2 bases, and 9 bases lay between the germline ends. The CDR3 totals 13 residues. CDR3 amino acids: CASSPTVNYGYTF. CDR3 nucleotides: TGTGCCAGCAGTCCTACAGTGAACTATGGCTACACCTTC.

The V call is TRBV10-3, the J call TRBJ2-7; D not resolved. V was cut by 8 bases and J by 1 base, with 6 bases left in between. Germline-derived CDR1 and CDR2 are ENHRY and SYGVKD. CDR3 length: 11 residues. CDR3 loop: CAIQESYEQYF. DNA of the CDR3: TGTGCCATCCAAGAGTCCTACGAGCAGTACTTC.